What follows are 15 T cell receptor beta chains derived from one specimen sequenced in a study of blood T cell repertoires in COVID-19. Using immunoSEQ multiplex PCR, the repertoire was profiled, and TCRdb retains in-frame clones only, with some absent. The data contain about 140,000 clones, approximately 86% of them seen just once; the ten biggest clones take up around 6.2%. The specimen sequenced was PBMCs or T cells enriched from blood (not recorded which). The receptors originated from a woman aged 40 to 49 who had recovered from COVID-19.

This clone appeared a few times. This rearrangement joins TRBV27 to TRBJ2-7, with TRBD1 matching over 8 bases. V dropped 4 bases and J dropped 4; count of bases not matched to a gene: 9. The CDR3 is 15 amino acids. Germline V lookup: CDR1 MNHEY, CDR2 SMNVEV (reference sequence). The CDR3: CASSSLQGVRYEQYF. DNA of the CDR3: TGTGCCAGCAGTTCTTTACAGGGGGTGAGGTACGAGCAGTACTTC.

J is TRBJ2-5 and V is TRBV3-1 (or the pseudogene TRBV3-2); 7 bases map to TRBD2. The CDR3 runs to 16 residues. V was pared by 4 bases and J by 4 bases, with 12 bases of the junction left unmatched. Germline values: CDR1 LGHDT, CDR2 YNNKEL (reference sequence). CDR3: CASSPPGSWGGETQYF. Written as DNA, the CDR3 is TGTGCCAGCAGCCCCCCTGGCAGCTGGGGGGGAGAGACCCAGTACTTC.

The chain has TRBV11-2 and TRBJ2-1; TRBD1 aligns across 10 bases. The length of the CDR3 is 15 residues. Per the germline V gene, CDR1 is SGHAT and CDR2 is FQNNGV. V lost 4 bases and J lost 7; bases outside the gene matches: 7. The CDR3 protein is CASSSDRGRLNEQFF. The DNA for the CDR3 is TGTGCCAGCAGCTCCGACAGGGGGCGGTTGAATGAGCAGTTCTTC.

The V call is TRBV18, the J call TRBJ1-2; no clear D. The CDR3 totals 14 residues. Germline V gene lookup returns CDR1 KGHSH and CDR2 LQKENI. V gave up 3 bases and J gave up 3 bases, with 11 bases separating them. The CDR3 coding sequence is TGTGCCAGCTCACCTATCGACGGAGACTATGGCTACACCTTC. Protein sequence: CASSPIDGDYGYTF.

The chain links TRBV7-9 to TRBJ2-7; D gene uncertain. CDR1 and CDR2 (germline): SEHNR, FQNEAQ (reference sequence). The length of the CDR3 is 13 residues. The V and J ends lost 5 bases and 0 bases respectively, with 8 bases between them. CDR3 sequence reads: CASSHTLSYEQYF. The DNA of the CDR3 is TGTGCCAGCAGCCACACCCTCTCCTACGAGCAGTACTTC.

The V and J genes are TRBV7-9 and TRBJ2-2, with 9 bases that match TRBD2. Germline trimming cut 4 bases from V and 2 bases from J; bases unmatched to any gene: 5. Germline lookup yields CDR1 SEHNR and CDR2 FQNEAQ (reference sequence). CDR3 length: 16 residues. CDR3 DNA sequence: TGTGCCAGCAGCTCCCAGACTAGCGGCAACACCGGGGAGCTGTTTTTT. It specifies CASSSQTSGNTGELFF.

The chain recombines TRBV7-3 with TRBJ2-1; D gene uncertain. The V gene lost 1 base and the J gene lost 0 bases, with 10 bases spanning the gap. This CDR3 spans 16 amino acids. Germline V gene data show CDR1 as SGHTA and CDR2 as FQGTGA. CDR3 coding DNA: TGTGCCAGCAGCTTAAGTCAACCGAGCTCCTACAATGAGCAGTTCTTC. It is translated as CASSLSQPSSYNEQFF. Complete variable domain (other parts from reference TRBV7-3 and TRBJ2-1): GAGVSQTPSNKVTEKGKYVELRCDPISGHTALYWYRQSLGQGPEFLIYFQGTGAADDSGLPNDRFFAVRPEGSVSTLKIQRTERGDSAVYLCASSLSQPSSYNEQFFGPGTRLTVL.

This clone was counted once. The CDR3 region is CASSAGGERNTIYF. As DNA, the CDR3 is TGTGCCAGCAGCGCAGGGGGCGAAAGAAACACCATATATTTT. The genes are TRBV9 and TRBJ1-3, with 8 bases identical to TRBD1. Looked up from germline, CDR1 is SGDLS and CDR2 is YYNGEE. The CDR3 totals 14 residues. V lost 3 bases, J lost 5 bases, and 4 bases stayed unmatched. The whole variable domain, remainder taken from reference TRBV9 and TRBJ1-3, is DSGVTQTPKHLITATGQRVTLRCSPRSGDLSVYWYQQSLDQGLQFLIQYYNGEERAKGNILERFSAQQFPDLHSELNLSSLELGDSALYFCASSAGGERNTIYFGEGSWLTVV.

The chain couples TRBV27 to TRBJ2-3; D might be TRBD2 (5 bases). Trimming left V 10 bases short and J 4 bases short, with 15 bases between. Looked up from germline, CDR1 is MNHEY and CDR2 is SMNVEV (reference sequence). The CDR3 runs to 13 residues. CDR3 nucleotide sequence: TGTGCCACACAATACTCCGGGGCAGATACGCAGTATTTT. Translated: CATQYSGADTQYF.

The chain is built from TRBV12-3 or TRBV12-4 and TRBJ2-5; possibly TRBD2 for D (5 bases). V was pared by 8 bases and J by 5 bases, with 9 bases between. The CDR3 is 11 residues long. CDR3 amino acids: CASGGVETQYF. The CDR3 DNA is TGTGCCAGCGGAGGAGTTGAGACCCAGTACTTC.

The table lists this clone with a few counts. V and J are TRBV5-4 and TRBJ2-7; TRBD2 matches at 11 bases. V was clipped by 4 bases and J by 0 bases; unmatched bases: 6. This CDR3 region has 16 residues. The germline V gene encodes CDR1 SGHNT and CDR2 YYREEE (reference sequence). The CDR3: CASSGTSGWNSYEQYF. CDR3 coding DNA: TGTGCCAGCAGCGGGACTAGCGGCTGGAACTCCTACGAGCAGTACTTC. Supplemented by reference TRBV5-4 and TRBJ2-7, the full variable domain reads ETGVTQSPTHLIKTRGQQVTLRCSSQSGHNTVSWYQQALGQGPQFIFQYYREEENGRGNFPPRFSGLQFPNYSSELNVNALELDDSALYLCASSGTSGWNSYEQYFGPGTRLTVT.

The rearrangement uses TRBV5-8 and TRBJ1-2; 7 bases agree with TRBD1. The CDR3 is 17 residues long. J was trimmed by 0 bases and V by 4 bases; bases with no gene match: 12. Germline-derived CDR1 and CDR2 are SGHTS and YDEGEE. Here the CDR3 DNA reads TGTGCCAGCAGCCCGGGGACAGCGACCCTTCCTAACTATGGCTACACCTTC. This codes for CASSPGTATLPNYGYTF.

The chain combines TRBV14 with TRBJ2-5; unclear D gene. V gave up 2 bases and J gave up 1 base, with 11 bases separating them. CDR3 length: 15 residues. Germline V gene lookup returns CDR1 SGHDN and CDR2 FVKESK. Here the CDR3 reads CASSQYGGSQETQYF. CDR3 coding DNA: TGTGCCAGCAGCCAATACGGCGGCAGCCAAGAGACCCAGTACTTC.

This rearrangement joins TRBV5-1 to TRBJ2-1, with TRBD2 identical over 8 bases. This CDR3 region has 16 residues. The junction had 9 bases not matched to a gene; V was cut back by 0 bases and J by 7 bases. Germline CDR1 reads SGHRS; CDR2 reads YFSETQ. In DNA form, the CDR3 reads TGCGCCAGCAGCTTGGCACCAACTAGCGGATCGAATGAGCAGTTCTTC. Its protein is CASSLAPTSGSNEQFF.

This clone has a single count. This chain connects TRBV6-5 to TRBJ1-4, with 7 bases identical to TRBD1. There are 14 residues in the CDR3. Germline V gene data show CDR1 as MNHEY and CDR2 as SVGAGI. V lost 6 bases and J lost 4; bases outside the gene matches: 5. The CDR3 loop reads CASRTTGINEKLFF. In nucleotides, the CDR3 is TGTGCCAGCAGAACGACAGGGATTAATGAAAAACTGTTTTTT.